The present entry profiles one TCR beta chain with its context. Its specificity is unknown. Together with thyroid ultrasound, orbital computed tomography, serum thyroxine and TRAb, clinical symptoms were used for diagnoses. The data were taken from a study of T cells in Graves' hyperthyroidism and ophthalmopathy. Study-wide results and limits: For ophthalmopathy, model prediction preceded onset by a median around six months. Most expanded thyroid clonotypes above 0.001 recurred in blood.

CDR3 size: 13 residues. Trimming removed 6 bases at V and 4 bases at J, with 12 bases between. Germline-derived CDR1 and CDR2 are SGHAT and FQNNGV. The investigators amplified TCR beta CDR3 regions from RNA transcripts. HTBI primers were employed in a first-round RT-PCR of the TCR CDR3. TCRdb recomputed calls from the multiplex PCR reads with MiXCR, one row per CDR3 protein. In the table there are about 500,000 distinct CDR3 sequences, 40% to 50% of which are singletons. Sequenced: peripheral blood or thyroid tissue (not recorded which). The chain combines TRBV11-2 with TRBJ1-2, with D unclear. The sequence was collected from an adult woman with Graves' disease, either hyperthyroidism or ophthalmopathy (not recorded which). The DNA of the CDR3 is TGTGCCAGCAGTGAAGAGGACGGCTATGGCTACACCTTC. It translates to CASSEEDGYGYTF.